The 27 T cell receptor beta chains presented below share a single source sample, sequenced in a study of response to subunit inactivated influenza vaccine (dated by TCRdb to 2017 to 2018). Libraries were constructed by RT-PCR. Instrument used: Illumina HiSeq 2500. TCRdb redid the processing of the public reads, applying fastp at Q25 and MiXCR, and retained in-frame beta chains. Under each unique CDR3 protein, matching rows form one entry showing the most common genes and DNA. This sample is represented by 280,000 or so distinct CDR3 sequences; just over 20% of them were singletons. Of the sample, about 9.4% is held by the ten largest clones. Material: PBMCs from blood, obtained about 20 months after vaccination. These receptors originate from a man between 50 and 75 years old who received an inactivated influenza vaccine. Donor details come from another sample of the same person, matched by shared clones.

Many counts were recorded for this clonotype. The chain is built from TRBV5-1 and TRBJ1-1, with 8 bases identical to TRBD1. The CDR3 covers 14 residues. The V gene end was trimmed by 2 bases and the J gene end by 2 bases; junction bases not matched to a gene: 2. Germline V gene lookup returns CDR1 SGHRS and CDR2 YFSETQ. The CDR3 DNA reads TGCGCCAGCAGCTTAGACAGGGGTAACACTGAAGCTTTCTTT. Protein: CASSLDRGNTEAFF.

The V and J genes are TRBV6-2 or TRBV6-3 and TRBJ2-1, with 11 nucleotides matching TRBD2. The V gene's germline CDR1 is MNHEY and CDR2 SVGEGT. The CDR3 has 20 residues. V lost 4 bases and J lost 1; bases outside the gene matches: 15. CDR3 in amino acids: CASSSRYAGTSGRSYNEQFF. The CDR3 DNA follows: TGTGCCAGCAGTTCACGCTATGCCGGGACTAGCGGACGTTCCTACAATGAGCAGTTCTTC.

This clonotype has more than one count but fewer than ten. The CDR3 DNA follows: TGTGCCAGCAGCCCCCAAGCTGGGGGCACCGGGGAGCTGTTTTTT. Its translation is CASSPQAGGTGELFF. The rearrangement joins TRBV7-2 to TRBJ2-2; tentatively, D is TRBD1 or TRBD2 (5 bases each). Germline V lookup: CDR1 SGHTA, CDR2 FQGNSA. This CDR3 is 15 amino acids long. V was trimmed by 5 bases and J by 4 bases, leaving 14 bases between them.

The CDR3 DNA follows: TGTGCCAGCACCGCCTCCAGACAGGGTTTGAGAGAGACCCAGTACTTC. Translating it yields CASTASRQGLRETQYF. This rearrangement joins TRBV7-2 to TRBJ2-5; 7 bases match TRBD1. In germline, CDR1 is SGHTA, CDR2 FQGNSA. CDR3 length equals 16 residues. V shed 7 bases and J 4 bases; nucleotides not matched to a gene: 15.

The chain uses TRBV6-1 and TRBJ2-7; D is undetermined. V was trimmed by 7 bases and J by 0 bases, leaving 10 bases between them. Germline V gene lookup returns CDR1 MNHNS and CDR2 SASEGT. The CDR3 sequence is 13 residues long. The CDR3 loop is CASKRSFSYEQYF. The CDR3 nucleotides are TGTGCCAGCAAGAGAAGTTTCTCCTACGAGCAGTACTTC.

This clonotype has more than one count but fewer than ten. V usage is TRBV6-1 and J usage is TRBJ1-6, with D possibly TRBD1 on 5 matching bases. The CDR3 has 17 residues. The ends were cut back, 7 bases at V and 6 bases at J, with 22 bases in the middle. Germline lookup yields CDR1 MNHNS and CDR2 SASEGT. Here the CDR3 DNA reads TGTGCCAGCAAAAAAACCCCCAGGGAAGCGTCTAATTCACCCCTCCACTTT. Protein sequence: CASKKTPREASNSPLHF.

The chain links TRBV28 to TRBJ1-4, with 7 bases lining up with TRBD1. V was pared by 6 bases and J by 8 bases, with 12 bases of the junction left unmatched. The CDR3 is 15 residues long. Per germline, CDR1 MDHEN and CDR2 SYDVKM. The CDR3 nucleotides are TGTGCCAGCAGCCCGGTGACAGGGTTTGAAGAAAAACTGTTTTTT. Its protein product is CASSPVTGFEEKLFF.

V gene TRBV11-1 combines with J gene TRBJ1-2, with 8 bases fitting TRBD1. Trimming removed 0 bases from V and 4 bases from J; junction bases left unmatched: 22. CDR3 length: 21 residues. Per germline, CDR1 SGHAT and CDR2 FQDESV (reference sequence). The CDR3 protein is CASSLALVERVSTGDLYGYTF. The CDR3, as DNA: TGTGCCAGCAGCTTAGCGCTCGTGGAGAGAGTCTCGACAGGGGACCTCTATGGCTACACCTTC.

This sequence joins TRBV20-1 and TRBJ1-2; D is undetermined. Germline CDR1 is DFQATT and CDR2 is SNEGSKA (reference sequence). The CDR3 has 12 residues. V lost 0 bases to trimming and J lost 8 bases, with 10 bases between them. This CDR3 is CSARDLPEGYTF. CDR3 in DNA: TGCAGTGCTAGAGACCTACCGGAGGGCTACACCTTC.

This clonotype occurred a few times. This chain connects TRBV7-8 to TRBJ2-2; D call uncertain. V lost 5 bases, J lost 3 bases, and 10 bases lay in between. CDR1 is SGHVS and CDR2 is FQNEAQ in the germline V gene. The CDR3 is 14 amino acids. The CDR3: CASSPPRDTGELFF. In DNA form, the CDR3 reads TGTGCCAGCAGCCCCCCCCGCGACACCGGGGAGCTGTTTTTT.

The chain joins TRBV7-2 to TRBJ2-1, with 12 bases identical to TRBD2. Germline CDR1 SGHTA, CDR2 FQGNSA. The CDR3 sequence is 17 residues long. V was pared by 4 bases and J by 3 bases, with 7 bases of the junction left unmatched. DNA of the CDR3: TGTGCCAGCAGCTCCCAGACTAGCGGGAGATTCTACAATGAGCAGTTCTTC. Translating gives CASSSQTSGRFYNEQFF.

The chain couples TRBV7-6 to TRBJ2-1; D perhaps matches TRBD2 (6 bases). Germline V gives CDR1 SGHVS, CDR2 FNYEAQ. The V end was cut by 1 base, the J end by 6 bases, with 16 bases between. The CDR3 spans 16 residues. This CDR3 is CASSLGSLGGFNEQFF. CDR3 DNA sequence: TGTGCCAGCAGCTTAGGGTCTCTCGGGGGTTTCAATGAGCAGTTCTTC.

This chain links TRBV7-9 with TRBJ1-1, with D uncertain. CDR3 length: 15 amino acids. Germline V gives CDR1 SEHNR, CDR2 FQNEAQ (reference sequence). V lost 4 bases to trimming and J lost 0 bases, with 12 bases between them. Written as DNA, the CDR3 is TGTGCCAGCAGCTGGCGACAAGAACTGAACACTGAAGCTTTCTTT. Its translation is CASSWRQELNTEAFF.

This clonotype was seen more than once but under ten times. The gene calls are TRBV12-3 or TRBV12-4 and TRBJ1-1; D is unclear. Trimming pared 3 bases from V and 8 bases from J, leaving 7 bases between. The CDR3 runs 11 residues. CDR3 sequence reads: CASSLDGEAFF. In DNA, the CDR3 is TGTGCCAGCAGTTTGGACGGGGAAGCTTTCTTT.

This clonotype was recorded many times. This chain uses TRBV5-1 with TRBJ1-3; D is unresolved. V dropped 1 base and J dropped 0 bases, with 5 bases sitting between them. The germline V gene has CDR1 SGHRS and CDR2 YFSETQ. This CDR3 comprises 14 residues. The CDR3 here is CASSLSDSGNTIYF. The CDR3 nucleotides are TGCGCCAGCAGCTTGTCGGACTCTGGAAACACCATATATTTT. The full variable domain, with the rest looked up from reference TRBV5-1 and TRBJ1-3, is KAGVTQTPRYLIKTRGQQVTLSCSPISGHRSVSWYQQTPGQGLQFLFEYFSETQRNKGNFPGRFSGRQFSNSRSEMNVSTLELGDSALYLCASSLSDSGNTIYFGEGSWLTVV.

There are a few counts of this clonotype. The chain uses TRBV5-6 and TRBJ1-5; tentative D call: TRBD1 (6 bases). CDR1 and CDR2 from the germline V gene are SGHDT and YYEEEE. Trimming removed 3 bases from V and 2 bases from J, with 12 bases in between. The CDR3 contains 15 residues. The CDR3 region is CASSSLDRGNQPQHF. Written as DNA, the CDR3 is TGTGCCAGCAGCTCCCTGGACAGAGGCAATCAGCCCCAGCATTTT.

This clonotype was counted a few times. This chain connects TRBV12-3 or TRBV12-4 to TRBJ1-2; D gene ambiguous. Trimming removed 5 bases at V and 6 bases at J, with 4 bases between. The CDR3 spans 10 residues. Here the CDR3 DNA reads TGTGCCAGCAGTGGAAATGGCTACACCTTC. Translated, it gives CASSGNGYTF.

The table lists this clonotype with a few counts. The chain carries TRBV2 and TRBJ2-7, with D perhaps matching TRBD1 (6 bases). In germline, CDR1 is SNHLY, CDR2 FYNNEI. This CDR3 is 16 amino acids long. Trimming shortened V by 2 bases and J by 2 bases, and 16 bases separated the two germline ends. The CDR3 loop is CASSETNRVWAYEQYF. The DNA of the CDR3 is TGTGCCAGCAGTGAAACCAACAGGGTATGGGCCTACGAGCAGTACTTC.

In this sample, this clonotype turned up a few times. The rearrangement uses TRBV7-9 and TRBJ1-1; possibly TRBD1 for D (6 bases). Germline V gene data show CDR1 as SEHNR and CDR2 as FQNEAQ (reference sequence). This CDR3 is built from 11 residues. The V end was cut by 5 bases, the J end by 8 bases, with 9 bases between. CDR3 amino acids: CASSRGYEAFF. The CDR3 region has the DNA TGTGCCAGCAGCAGGGGGTACGAAGCTTTCTTT.

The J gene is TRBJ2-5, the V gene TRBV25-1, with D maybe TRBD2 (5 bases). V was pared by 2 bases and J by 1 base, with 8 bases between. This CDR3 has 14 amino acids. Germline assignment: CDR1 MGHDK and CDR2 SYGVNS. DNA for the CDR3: TGTGCCAGCAGTGAACCGGGGTTCCAAGAGACCCAGTACTTC. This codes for CASSEPGFQETQYF.

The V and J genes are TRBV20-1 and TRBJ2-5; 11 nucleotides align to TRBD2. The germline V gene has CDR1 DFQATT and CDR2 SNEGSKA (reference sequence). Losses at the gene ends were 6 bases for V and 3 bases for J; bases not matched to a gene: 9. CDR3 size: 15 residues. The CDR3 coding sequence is TGCAGTGCCCCTCCCCCTAGCGGGAGGAAAGAGACCCAGTACTTC. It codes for CSAPPPSGRKETQYF.

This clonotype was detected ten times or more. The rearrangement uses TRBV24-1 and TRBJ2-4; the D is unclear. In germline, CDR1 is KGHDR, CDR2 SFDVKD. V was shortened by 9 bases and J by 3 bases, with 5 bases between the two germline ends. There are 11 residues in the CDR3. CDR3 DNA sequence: TGTGCCACCGGCTTCAAAAACATTCAGTACTTC. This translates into CATGFKNIQYF.

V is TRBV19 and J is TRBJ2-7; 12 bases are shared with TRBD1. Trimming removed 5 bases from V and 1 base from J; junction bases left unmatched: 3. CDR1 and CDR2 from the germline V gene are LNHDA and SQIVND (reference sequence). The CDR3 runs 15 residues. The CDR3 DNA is TGTGCCAGTAGTCGGGACAGGGGGCCTTCCTACGAGCAGTACTTC. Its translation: CASSRDRGPSYEQYF.

In DNA, the CDR3 is TGTGCCAGCAGCGCGGGAGAGCGGGCTGCTGGTAATGAGCAGTTCTTC. Encoded protein: CASSAGERAAGNEQFF. This chain uses TRBV5-8 with TRBJ2-1, with 7 positions matching TRBD2. Germline V gene sequence: CDR1 SGHTS, CDR2 YDEGEE. The CDR3 has 16 residues. The trim removed 4 bases at V and 7 bases at J, leaving 14 bases unmatched.

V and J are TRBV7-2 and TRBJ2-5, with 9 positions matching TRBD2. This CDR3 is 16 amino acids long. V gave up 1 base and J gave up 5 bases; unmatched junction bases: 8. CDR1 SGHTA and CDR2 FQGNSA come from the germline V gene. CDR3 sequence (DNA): TGTGCCAGCAGCTTAGTGGCGGGGGGGCCCGGGGAGACCCAGTACTTC. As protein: CASSLVAGGPGETQYF.

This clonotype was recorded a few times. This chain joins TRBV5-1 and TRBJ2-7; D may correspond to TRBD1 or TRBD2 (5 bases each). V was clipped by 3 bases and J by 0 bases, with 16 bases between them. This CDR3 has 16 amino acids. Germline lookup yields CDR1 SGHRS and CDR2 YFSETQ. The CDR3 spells CASSWRHRDGSYEQYF. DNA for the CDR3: TGCGCCAGCAGCTGGAGGCACCGGGACGGCTCCTACGAGCAGTACTTC. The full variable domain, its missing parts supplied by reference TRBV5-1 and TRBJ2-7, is KAGVTQTPRYLIKTRGQQVTLSCSPISGHRSVSWYQQTPGQGLQFLFEYFSETQRNKGNFPGRFSGRQFSNSRSEMNVSTLELGDSALYLCASSWRHRDGSYEQYFGPGTRLTVT.

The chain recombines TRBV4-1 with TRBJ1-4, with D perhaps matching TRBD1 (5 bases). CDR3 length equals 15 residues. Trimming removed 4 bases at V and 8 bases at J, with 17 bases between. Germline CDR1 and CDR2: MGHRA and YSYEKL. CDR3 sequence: CASSLRRGPGEKLFF. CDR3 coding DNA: TGCGCCAGCAGCCTTAGGAGGGGCCCAGGGGAAAAACTGTTTTTT.